The TCR beta chain described here comes from a study of blood T cell repertoires in COVID-19. V lost 5 bases and J lost 8, with 21 bases in between. The CDR3 extends over 15 amino acids. CDR1 and CDR2 (germline): MNHEY, SVGAGI. The assay was immunoSEQ multiplex PCR, and TCRdb's table has in-frame clones only and misses some. The table has tens of thousands of clones, approximately 86% seen once. Sequenced: peripheral blood. The J gene is TRBJ1-2, the V gene TRBV6-5; D possibly corresponds to TRBD1 (5 bases). The receptor comes from a man in his sixties with acute or convalescent COVID-19. The CDR3 is CASSRAGRRAQGYTF. The CDR3 DNA reads TGTGCCAGCAGTAGAGCGGGGCGGAGGGCCCAGGGCTACACCTTC.